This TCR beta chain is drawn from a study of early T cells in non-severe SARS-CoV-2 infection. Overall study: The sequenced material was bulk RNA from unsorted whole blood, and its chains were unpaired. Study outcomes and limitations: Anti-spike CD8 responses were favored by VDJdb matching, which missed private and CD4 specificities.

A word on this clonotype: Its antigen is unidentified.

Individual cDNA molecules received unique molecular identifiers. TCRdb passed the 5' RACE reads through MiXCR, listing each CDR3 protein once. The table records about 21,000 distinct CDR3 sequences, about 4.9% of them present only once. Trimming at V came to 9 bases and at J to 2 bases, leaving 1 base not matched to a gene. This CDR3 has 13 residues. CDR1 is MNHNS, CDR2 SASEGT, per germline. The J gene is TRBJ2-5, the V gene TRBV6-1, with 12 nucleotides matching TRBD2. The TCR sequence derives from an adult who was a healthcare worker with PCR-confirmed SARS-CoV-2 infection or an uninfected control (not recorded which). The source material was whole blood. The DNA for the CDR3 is TGTGCCAGTGGACTAGCGGGACAAGAGACCCAGTACTTC. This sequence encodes CASGLAGQETQYF.